The source of this T cell receptor beta chain is a study of neoadjuvant anti-PD-1 for oral cavity cancer. Looking at the study overall: Patients mostly received three to four biweekly nivolumab doses at 3 mg/kg before surgery.

Documented time point: after neoadjuvant nivolumab, at surgical resection. Sequencing used immunoSEQ multiplex PCR; TCRdb keeps in-frame clones, though not all of them. The sample records about 68,000 clones, roughly 84% being singletons. The sequencing used PBMCs, collected after nivolumab (anti-PD-1) treatment. This TCR came from a person between 40 and 85 years old with oral cavity squamous cell carcinoma.

CDR3: CASSNSGHEQFF. CDR3 bases: TGTGCCAGCAGTAACAGTGGTCATGAGCAGTTCTTC. This sequence joins TRBV7-9 and TRBJ2-1; D remains unclear. The V end was cut by 6 bases, the J end by 8 bases, with 11 bases between. The germline gives CDR1 SEHNR, CDR2 FQNEAQ (reference sequence). This CDR3 is 12 amino acids long.